Here is one T cell receptor beta chain with its context. Its antigen is still unknown. The roughly 120-subject validation cohort, separate from the approximately 670-subject first cohort, included the donors. This table comes from immunoSEQ multiplex PCR, and its TCRdb copy is limited to in-frame clones, with some not included. The data hold around 250,000 clones, with 90% observed a single time. The data derive from a study of cytomegalovirus exposure and HLA in healthy donors. The study, taken as a whole, reports: Associated with cytomegalovirus, according to the listing, were 150 to 200 TCR beta chains. Rare TCR sequences dominated, though some public TCRs recurred in many donors.

The receptor was isolated from a woman aged 18-30 years in good health and CMV-seronegative. The sequenced material came from PBMCs.

The CDR3 DNA reads as TGTGCCAGCTCACCCCAGGGGCCGGGTGAAGCTTTCTTT. Protein product: CASSPQGPGEAFF. V gene TRBV18 combines with J gene TRBJ1-1; the D gene is possibly TRBD1 (6 bases). Germline V gene lookup returns CDR1 KGHSH and CDR2 LQKENI. Trimming stripped 3 bases from V and 7 bases from J, with 12 bases between. The CDR3 consists of 13 residues.